The 22 T cell receptor beta chains given below trace back to one sample, sequenced in a study of T cell changes during pregnancy in multiple sclerosis. Profiled with immunoSEQ multiplex PCR; TCRdb holds only in-frame clones, not every one. The table shows about 61,000 clones, with just under 90% occurring only once. Sequencing used peripheral blood, obtained in the first trimester of pregnancy. Receptors were obtained from a female donor in good health, enrolled as a control in a pregnancy study.

This rearrangement joins TRBV4-1 to TRBJ1-4; 7 bases agree with TRBD1. The CDR3 covers 15 residues. V shed 4 bases, J shed 8 bases, and the junction held 10 bases outside the gene matches. Germline CDR1 is MGHRA and CDR2 is YSYEKL. For the CDR3, the DNA is TGCGCCAGCAGCCCGCCGACAGGGCCAAGGGAAAAACTGTTTTTT. Translated: CASSPPTGPREKLFF.

The chain employs TRBV19 and TRBJ1-1; D is perhaps TRBD1 (5 bases). Germline CDR1 reads LNHDA; CDR2 reads SQIVND (reference sequence). Trimming took off 6 bases at V and 6 bases at J, with 14 bases between the two ends. The CDR3 length is 13 residues. CDR3 amino acids: CASRQGGFPEAFF. DNA for the CDR3: TGTGCCAGTAGGCAGGGAGGATTTCCTGAAGCTTTCTTT.

V is TRBV4-2 and J is TRBJ2-7; D is unclear. Germline V CDR1 and CDR2: LGHNA, YNFKEQ. The CDR3 sequence is 13 residues long. V lost 0 bases and J lost 2, with 5 bases in between. The CDR3 DNA follows: TGTGCCAGCAGCCAAGACCTTACCTACGAGCAGTACTTC. Amino acid sequence: CASSQDLTYEQYF.

The rearrangement links TRBV11-2 to TRBJ2-3; 8 bases match TRBD2. The germline gives CDR1 SGHAT, CDR2 FQNNGV. The CDR3 extends over 15 amino acids. With 5 bases clipped from V and 2 bases from J, the junction kept 6 bases outside the gene matches. The CDR3 nucleotides are TGTGCCAGCAGCCTCGGGGGGGCACCCACAGATACGCAGTATTTT. Translation gives CASSLGGAPTDTQYF.

V is TRBV5-1 and J is TRBJ2-5; no firm D call. The V end lost 0 bases, the J end lost 7 bases, and 7 bases lay between the germline ends. The CDR3 consists of 12 residues. CDR1 is SGHRS, CDR2 YFSETQ, per germline. This chain's CDR3 is CASSLAFGTQYF. CDR3 in DNA: TGCGCCAGCAGCTTGGCGTTCGGGACCCAGTACTTC.

This clone appeared once. The V call is TRBV5-8, the J call TRBJ1-2, with TRBD1 matching 8 bases. Germline lookup yields CDR1 SGHTS and CDR2 YDEGEE. The CDR3 spans 15 residues. After removal of 4 bases from V and 4 bases from J, the junction contained 9 bases not matched to a gene. The CDR3 here is CASSPRGTGVYGYTF. The CDR3 nucleotides are TGTGCCAGCAGCCCCCGGGGGACAGGAGTCTATGGCTACACCTTC. The full variable domain, rest sourced from reference TRBV5-8 and TRBJ1-2, is EAGVTQSPTHLIKTRGQQATLRCSPISGHTSVYWYQQALGLGLQFLLWYDEGEERNRGNFPPRFSGRQFPNYSSELNVNALELEDSALYLCASSPRGTGVYGYTFGSGTRLTVV.

The CDR3: CASSGGATSANTDTQYF. The DNA for the CDR3 is TGCGCCAGCAGCGGGGGGGCGACTAGCGCAAACACAGATACGCAGTATTTT. The V gene is TRBV5-1, the J gene TRBJ2-3; the match to TRBD2 covers 8 bases. Germline-derived CDR1 and CDR2 are SGHRS and YFSETQ. Germline trimming cut 4 bases from V and 2 bases from J; bases unmatched to any gene: 12. The CDR3 is made up of 17 amino acids.

CDR3 coding DNA: TGTGCCAGCAGTTACGATAGCGGGGAAACCTACGAGCAGTACTTC. It yields the protein CASSYDSGETYEQYF. This chain links TRBV6-5 with TRBJ2-7; the match to TRBD2 covers 8 bases. V lost 2 bases, J lost 2 bases, and 5 bases stayed unmatched. The CDR3 sequence is 15 residues long. Looked up from germline, CDR1 is MNHEY and CDR2 is SVGAGI.

The chain couples TRBV7-9 to TRBJ2-5; a weak D match, TRBD2 (5 bases). Germline loops: CDR1 SEHNR, CDR2 FQNEAQ (reference sequence). Trimming pared 1 base from V and 7 bases from J, leaving 7 bases between. The CDR3 has 12 residues. The CDR3 DNA reads TGTGCCAGCAGCTTAGTCCGGGGGACCCAGTACTTC. Translating it yields CASSLVRGTQYF.

V and J are TRBV30 and TRBJ1-5, with a possible D match to TRBD1 (5 bases). V lost 0 bases, J lost 6 bases, and 12 bases lay in between. This CDR3 is 14 amino acids long. Germline loops: CDR1 GTSNPN, CDR2 SVGIG (reference sequence). The CDR3 DNA reads as TGTGCCTGGAGTGTCCTGGGGGGAAGTCAGCCCCAGCATTTT. Its protein product is CAWSVLGGSQPQHF.

CDR3 bases: TGTGCCAGCAGGTGGCAGGGGACCAATCAGCCCCAGCATTTT. Its protein product is CASRWQGTNQPQHF. The rearrangement joins TRBV6-6 to TRBJ1-5, with D tentatively TRBD1 (6 bases). Trimming removed 6 bases at V and 3 bases at J, with 12 bases between. CDR3 size: 14 residues. CDR1 is MNHNY, CDR2 SVGAGI, per germline (reference sequence).

This chain links TRBV30 with TRBJ1-6; 10 bases are a match to TRBD1. This CDR3 spans 16 amino acids. V lost 3 bases to trimming and J lost 9 bases; unmatched junction nucleotides: 11. The V gene's germline CDR1 is GTSNPN and CDR2 SVGIG (reference sequence). CDR3 DNA: TGTGCCTGGAGACAACCTGTGACAGGGGGCCGTTCACCCCTCCACTTT. Translation: CAWRQPVTGGRSPLHF.

The chain recombines TRBV5-1 with TRBJ2-5; 8 nucleotides line up with TRBD1. Trimming removed 4 bases from V and 3 bases from J; junction bases left unmatched: 2. The CDR3 runs to 13 residues. Germline CDR1 is SGHRS and CDR2 is YFSETQ. The CDR3 region is CASSPGGEETQYF. The DNA for the CDR3 is TGCGCCAGCAGCCCAGGGGGCGAAGAGACCCAGTACTTC.

With respect to this clone: One end of the junction is discordant with germline, which a read error may explain. Other DNA sequences of this sample code for an identical CDR3. The J gene is TRBJ2-5, the V gene TRBV5-4; D is possibly TRBD2 (5 bases). Per germline, CDR1 SGHNT and CDR2 YYREEE (reference sequence). The CDR3 loop spans 13 amino acids. The CDR3 coding sequence is TGTGCCAGCAGCAAAGCGGACCAAGAAACCCAGTACTTC. Residues: CASSKADQETQYF.

This clone was recorded once. The chain carries TRBV5-8 and TRBJ2-3, with 8 positions matching TRBD1. Germline V gene lookup returns CDR1 SGHTS and CDR2 YDEGEE. This CDR3 region has 14 residues. With V trimmed by 4 bases and J by 6 bases, 7 bases remained unmatched. The CDR3 loop reads CASSLDRGTDTQYF. In DNA form, the CDR3 reads TGTGCCAGCAGCCTCGACAGGGGTACTGATACGCAGTATTTT.

This clone was found a few times. The V gene is TRBV18, the J gene TRBJ1-1, with D unresolved. The CDR3 is 14 amino acids. Germline CDR1 and CDR2: KGHSH and LQKENI. Trimming took off 8 bases at V and 1 base at J, with 14 bases between the two ends. CDR3 nucleotide sequence: TGTGCCAGCGTCTTGAGGGAAACGAACACTGAAGCTTTCTTT. This gives the protein CASVLRETNTEAFF.

The chain carries TRBV7-9 and TRBJ1-2; perhaps TRBD1 as D (6 bases). The CDR3 has 14 amino acids. Germline CDR1 is SEHNR and CDR2 is FQNEAQ (reference sequence). V lost 2 bases and J 3 bases, leaving 10 bases between the germline ends. As DNA, the CDR3 is TGTGCCAGCAGCTTAATAGGGGGTGACTATGGCTACACCTTC. Translating gives CASSLIGGDYGYTF.

The rearrangement links TRBV19 to TRBJ2-3; 7 bases match TRBD2. CDR1 and CDR2 (germline): LNHDA, SQIVND (reference sequence). The CDR3 has 16 amino acids. V was clipped by 3 bases and J by 0 bases; unmatched bases: 6. CDR3 nucleotide sequence: TGTGCCAGTAGTATTTGGGGGGGTACTAGCACAGATACGCAGTATTTT. It is translated as CASSIWGGTSTDTQYF.

The J gene is TRBJ2-3, the V gene TRBV4-3; the match to TRBD2 covers 8 bases. The CDR3 has 18 residues. J lost 2 bases, V lost 4 bases, and 14 bases had no gene match. Germline loops: CDR1 LGHNA, CDR2 YSLEER. The CDR3 loop reads CASSLSPPAGGPTDTQYF. The CDR3 nucleotides read TGCGCCAGCAGCCTCTCGCCCCCGGCGGGGGGCCCCACAGATACGCAGTATTTT.

The chain joins TRBV6-1 to TRBJ1-1, with D unresolved. The CDR3 is made up of 13 amino acids. Germline CDR1 is MNHNS and CDR2 is SASEGT. Trimming cost V 1 base and J 6 bases, with 9 bases left between them. The CDR3 spells CASSEGIRAEAFF. CDR3 bases: TGTGCCAGCAGTGAAGGTATCCGGGCTGAAGCTTTCTTT.

The CDR3 here is CASSLQGSNQPQHF. The DNA for the CDR3 is TGTGCCAGCAGCTTACAGGGGAGCAATCAGCCCCAGCATTTT. J is TRBJ1-5 and V is TRBV5-5; 7 nucleotides match TRBD1. Germline values: CDR1 SGHKS, CDR2 YYEKEE (reference sequence). V dropped 2 bases and J dropped 1; count of bases not matched to a gene: 0. CDR3 length: 14 residues.

The gene calls are TRBV11-3 and TRBJ1-6, with 8 bases lining up with TRBD1. Per germline, CDR1 SGHNT and CDR2 YENEEA. Trimming took 5 bases from V and 10 from J; bases not matched to a gene: 13. This CDR3 comprises 16 residues. CDR3 DNA: TGTGCCAGCAGCCCCCGGACAGGGACGTCCGGATCACCCCTCCACTTT. This gives the protein CASSPRTGTSGSPLHF.